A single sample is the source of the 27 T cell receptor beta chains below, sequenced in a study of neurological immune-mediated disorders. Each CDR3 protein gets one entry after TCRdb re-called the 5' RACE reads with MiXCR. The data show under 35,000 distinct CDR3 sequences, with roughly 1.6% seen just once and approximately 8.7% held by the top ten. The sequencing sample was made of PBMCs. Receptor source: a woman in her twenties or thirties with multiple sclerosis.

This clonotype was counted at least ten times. The CDR3 DNA reads TGCAGTGCTAGAGATGTTCGTGGGGCCAACGTCCTGACTTTC. This encodes CSARDVRGANVLTF. The rearrangement joins TRBV20-1 to TRBJ2-6, with no clear D. Germline loops: CDR1 DFQATT, CDR2 SNEGSKA (reference sequence). Trimming stripped 0 bases from V and 3 bases from J, with 6 bases between. The CDR3 is made up of 14 amino acids.

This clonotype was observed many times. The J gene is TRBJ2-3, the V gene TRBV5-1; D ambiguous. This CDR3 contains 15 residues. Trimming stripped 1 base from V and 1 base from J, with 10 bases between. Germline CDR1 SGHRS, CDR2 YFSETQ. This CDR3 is CASSLKRGGTDTQYF. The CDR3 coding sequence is TGCGCCAGCAGCTTGAAGCGAGGCGGCACAGATACGCAGTATTTT. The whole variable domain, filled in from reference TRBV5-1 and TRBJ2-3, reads KAGVTQTPRYLIKTRGQQVTLSCSPISGHRSVSWYQQTPGQGLQFLFEYFSETQRNKGNFPGRFSGRQFSNSRSEMNVSTLELGDSALYLCASSLKRGGTDTQYFGPGTRLTVL.

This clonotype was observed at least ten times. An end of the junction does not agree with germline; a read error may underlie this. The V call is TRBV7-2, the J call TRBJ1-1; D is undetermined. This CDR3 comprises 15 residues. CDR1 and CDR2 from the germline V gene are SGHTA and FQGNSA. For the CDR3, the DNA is TGTGCCAGCAGCGTAGCGAGGACCAAGAACACTGAAGCTTTCTTT. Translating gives CASSVARTKNTEAFF.

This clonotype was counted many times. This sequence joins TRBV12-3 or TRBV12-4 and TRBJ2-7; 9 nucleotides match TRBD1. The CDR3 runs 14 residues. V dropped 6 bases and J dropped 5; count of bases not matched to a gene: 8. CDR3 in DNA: TGTGCCAGCAGATTGACAGGGGGTGGCCACGAGCAGTACTTC. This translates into CASRLTGGGHEQYF.

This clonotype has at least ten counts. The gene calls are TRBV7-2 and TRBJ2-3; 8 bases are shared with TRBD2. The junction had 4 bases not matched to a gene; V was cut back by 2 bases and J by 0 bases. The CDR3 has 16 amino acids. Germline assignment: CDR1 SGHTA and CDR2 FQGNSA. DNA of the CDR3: TGTGCCAGCAGCTTAAGGCGGGGGGCTAGCACAGATACGCAGTATTTT. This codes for CASSLRRGASTDTQYF.

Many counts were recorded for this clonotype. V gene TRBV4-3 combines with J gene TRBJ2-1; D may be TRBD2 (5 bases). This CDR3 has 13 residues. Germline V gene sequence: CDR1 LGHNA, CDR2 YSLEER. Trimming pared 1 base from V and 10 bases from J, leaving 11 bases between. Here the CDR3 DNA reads TGCGCCAGCAGCCAAGTCCTAGCACGGGAGCAGTTCTTC. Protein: CASSQVLAREQFF.

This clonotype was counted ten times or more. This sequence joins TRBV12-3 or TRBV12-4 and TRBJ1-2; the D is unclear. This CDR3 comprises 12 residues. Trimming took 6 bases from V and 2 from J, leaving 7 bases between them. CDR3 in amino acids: CASSNQNYGYTF. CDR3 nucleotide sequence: TGTGCCAGCAGCAATCAGAACTATGGCTACACCTTC.

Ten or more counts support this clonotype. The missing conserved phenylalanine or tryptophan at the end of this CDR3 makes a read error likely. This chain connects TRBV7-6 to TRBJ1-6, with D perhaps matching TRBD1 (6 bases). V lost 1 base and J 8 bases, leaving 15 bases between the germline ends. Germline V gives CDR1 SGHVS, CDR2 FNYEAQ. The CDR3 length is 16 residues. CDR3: CASSLDFRGLDSPLHG. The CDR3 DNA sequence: TGTGCCAGCAGCTTAGACTTCAGGGGTCTCGATTCACCCCTCCACGGT.

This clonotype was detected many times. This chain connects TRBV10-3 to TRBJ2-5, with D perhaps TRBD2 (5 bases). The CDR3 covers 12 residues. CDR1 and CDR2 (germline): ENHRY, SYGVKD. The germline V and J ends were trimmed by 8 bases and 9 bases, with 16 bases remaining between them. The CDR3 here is CAISQGQEAQYF. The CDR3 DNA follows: TGTGCCATCTCCCAAGGGCAGGAGGCCCAGTACTTC.

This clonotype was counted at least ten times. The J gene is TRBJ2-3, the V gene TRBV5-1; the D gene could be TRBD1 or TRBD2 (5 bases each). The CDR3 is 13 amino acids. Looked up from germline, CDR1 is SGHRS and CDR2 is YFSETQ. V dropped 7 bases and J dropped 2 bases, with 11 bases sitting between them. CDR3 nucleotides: TGCGCCAGCGGCGCAGGGACCACAGATACGCAGTATTTT. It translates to CASGAGTTDTQYF. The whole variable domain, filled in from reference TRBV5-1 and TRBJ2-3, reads KAGVTQTPRYLIKTRGQQVTLSCSPISGHRSVSWYQQTPGQGLQFLFEYFSETQRNKGNFPGRFSGRQFSNSRSEMNVSTLELGDSALYLCASGAGTTDTQYFGPGTRLTVL.

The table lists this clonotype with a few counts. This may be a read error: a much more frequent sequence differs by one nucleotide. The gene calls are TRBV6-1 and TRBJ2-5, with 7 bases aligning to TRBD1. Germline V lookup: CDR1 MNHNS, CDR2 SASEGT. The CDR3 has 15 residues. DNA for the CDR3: TGTGCCAGCAGTTATCTTCCAGGGGGACAAGGGACCCAGTACTTC. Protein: CASSYLPGGQGTQYF.

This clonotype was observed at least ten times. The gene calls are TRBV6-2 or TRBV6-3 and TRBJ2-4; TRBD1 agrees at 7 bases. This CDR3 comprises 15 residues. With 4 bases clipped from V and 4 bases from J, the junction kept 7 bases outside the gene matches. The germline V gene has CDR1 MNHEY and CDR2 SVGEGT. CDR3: CASSWVGGTKNIQYF. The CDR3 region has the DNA TGTGCCAGCAGTTGGGTAGGGGGCACAAAAAACATTCAGTACTTC.

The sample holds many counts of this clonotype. The CDR3 sequence: CASSLGGTGGAPEAFF. The CDR3 coding sequence is TGTGCCAGCAGCCTGGGGGGGACAGGGGGCGCCCCTGAAGCTTTCTTT. This chain connects TRBV7-9 to TRBJ1-1, with 12 bases matching TRBD1. The CDR3 contains 16 residues. V lost 5 bases to trimming and J lost 6 bases; unmatched junction nucleotides: 10. Germline lookup yields CDR1 SEHNR and CDR2 FQNEAQ (reference sequence).

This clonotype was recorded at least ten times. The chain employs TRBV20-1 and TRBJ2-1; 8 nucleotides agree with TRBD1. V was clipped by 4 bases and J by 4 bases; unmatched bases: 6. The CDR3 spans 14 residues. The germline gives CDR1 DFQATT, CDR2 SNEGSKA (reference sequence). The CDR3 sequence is CSAIQGVGYNEQFF. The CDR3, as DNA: TGCAGTGCTATACAGGGGGTAGGATACAATGAGCAGTTCTTC.

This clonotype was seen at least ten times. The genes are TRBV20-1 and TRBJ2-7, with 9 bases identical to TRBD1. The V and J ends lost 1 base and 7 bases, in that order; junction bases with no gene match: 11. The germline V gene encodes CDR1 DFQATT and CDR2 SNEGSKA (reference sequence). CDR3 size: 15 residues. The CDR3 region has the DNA TGCAGTGCTAGAGCCGGGACAGGGTTACCGTGGGAGCAGTACTTC. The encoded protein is CSARAGTGLPWEQYF.

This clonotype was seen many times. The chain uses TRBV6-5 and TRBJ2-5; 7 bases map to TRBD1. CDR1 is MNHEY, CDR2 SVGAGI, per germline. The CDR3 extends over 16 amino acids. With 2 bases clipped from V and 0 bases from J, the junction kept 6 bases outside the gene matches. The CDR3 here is CASSYPGTADQETQYF. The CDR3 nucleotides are TGTGCCAGCAGTTACCCAGGGACAGCAGACCAAGAGACCCAGTACTTC.

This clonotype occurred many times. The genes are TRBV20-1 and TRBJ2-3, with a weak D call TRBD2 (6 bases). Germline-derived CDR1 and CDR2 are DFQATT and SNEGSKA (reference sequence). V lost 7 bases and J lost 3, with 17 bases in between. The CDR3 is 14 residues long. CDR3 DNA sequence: TGCAGTGGCCACACTCTCGGGGGAACAGATACGCAGTATTTT. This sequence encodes CSGHTLGGTDTQYF.

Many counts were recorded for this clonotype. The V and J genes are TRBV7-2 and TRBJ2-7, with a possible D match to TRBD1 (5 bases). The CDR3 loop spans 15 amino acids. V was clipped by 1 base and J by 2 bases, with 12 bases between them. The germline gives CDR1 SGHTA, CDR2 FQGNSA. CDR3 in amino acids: CASSLGQGDTYEQYF. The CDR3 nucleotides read TGTGCCAGCAGCTTAGGCCAGGGTGACACCTACGAGCAGTACTTC.

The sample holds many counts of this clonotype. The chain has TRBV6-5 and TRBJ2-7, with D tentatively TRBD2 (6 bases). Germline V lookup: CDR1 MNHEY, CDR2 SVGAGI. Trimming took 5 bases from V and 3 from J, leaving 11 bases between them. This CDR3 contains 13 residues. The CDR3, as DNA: TGTGCCAGCAGTCTAACTAGCATCTACGAGCAGTACTTC. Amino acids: CASSLTSIYEQYF.

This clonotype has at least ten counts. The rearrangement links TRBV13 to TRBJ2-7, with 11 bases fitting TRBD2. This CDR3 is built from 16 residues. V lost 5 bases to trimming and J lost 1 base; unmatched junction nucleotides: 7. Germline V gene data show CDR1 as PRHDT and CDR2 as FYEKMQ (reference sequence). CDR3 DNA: TGTGCCAGCAGCCGCCTACTAGCGGGGGTGTCCTACGAGCAGTACTTC. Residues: CASSRLLAGVSYEQYF.

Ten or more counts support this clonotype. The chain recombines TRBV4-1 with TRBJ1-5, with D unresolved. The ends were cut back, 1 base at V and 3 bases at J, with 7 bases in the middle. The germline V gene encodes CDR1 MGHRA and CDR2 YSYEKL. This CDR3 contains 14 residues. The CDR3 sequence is CASSQGTINQPQHF. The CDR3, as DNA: TGCGCCAGCAGCCAAGGGACTATCAATCAGCCCCAGCATTTT.

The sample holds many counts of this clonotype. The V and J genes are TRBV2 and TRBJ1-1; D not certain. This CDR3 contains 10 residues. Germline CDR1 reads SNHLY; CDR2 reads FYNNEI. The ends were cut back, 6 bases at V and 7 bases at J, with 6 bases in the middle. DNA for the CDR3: TGTGCCAGCAGAACTCTTGAAGCTTTCTTT. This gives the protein CASRTLEAFF.

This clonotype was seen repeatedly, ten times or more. The DNA of the CDR3 is TGTGCCAGCAGCTTAGAACAAATGAACACTGAAGCTTTCTTT. Translated, it gives CASSLEQMNTEAFF. The chain joins TRBV7-9 to TRBJ1-1; D uncertain. V was cut by 1 base and J by 0 bases, with 6 bases left in between. Per the germline V gene, CDR1 is SEHNR and CDR2 is FQNEAQ (reference sequence). There are 14 residues in the CDR3.

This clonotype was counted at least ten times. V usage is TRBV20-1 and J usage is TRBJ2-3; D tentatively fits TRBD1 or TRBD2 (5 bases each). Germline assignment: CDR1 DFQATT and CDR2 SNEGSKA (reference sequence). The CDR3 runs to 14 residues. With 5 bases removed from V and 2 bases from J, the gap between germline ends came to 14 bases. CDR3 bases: TGCAGTGCTGGGGACGCCCTAGACACAGATACGCAGTATTTT. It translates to CSAGDALDTDTQYF.

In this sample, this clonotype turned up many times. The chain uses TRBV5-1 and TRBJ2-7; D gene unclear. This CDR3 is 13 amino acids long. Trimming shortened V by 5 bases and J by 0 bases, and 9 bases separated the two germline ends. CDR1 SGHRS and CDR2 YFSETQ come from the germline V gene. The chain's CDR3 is CASRGVSSYEQYF. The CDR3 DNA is TGCGCCAGCAGGGGCGTGAGCTCCTACGAGCAGTACTTC.

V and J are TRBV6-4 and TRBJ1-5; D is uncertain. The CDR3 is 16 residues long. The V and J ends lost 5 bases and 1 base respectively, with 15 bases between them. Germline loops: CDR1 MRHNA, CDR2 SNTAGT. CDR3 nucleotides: TGTGCCAGCAGTAATCGGTGTCACCGAAGCAATCAGCCCCAGCATTTT. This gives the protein CASSNRCHRSNQPQHF.

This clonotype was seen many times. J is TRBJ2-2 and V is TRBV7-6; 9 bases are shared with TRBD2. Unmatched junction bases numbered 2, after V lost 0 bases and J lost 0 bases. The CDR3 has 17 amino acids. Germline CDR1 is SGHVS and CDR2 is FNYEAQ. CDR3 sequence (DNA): TGTGCCAGCAGCTTAGCTAGCGGGGGCCCGAACACCGGGGAGCTGTTTTTT. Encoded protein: CASSLASGGPNTGELFF. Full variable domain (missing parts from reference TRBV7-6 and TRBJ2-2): GAGVSQSPRYKVTKRGQDVALRCDPISGHVSLYWYRQALGQGPEFLTYFNYEAQQDKSGLPNDRFSAERPEGSISTLTIQRTEQRDSAMYRCASSLASGGPNTGELFFGEGSRLTVL.